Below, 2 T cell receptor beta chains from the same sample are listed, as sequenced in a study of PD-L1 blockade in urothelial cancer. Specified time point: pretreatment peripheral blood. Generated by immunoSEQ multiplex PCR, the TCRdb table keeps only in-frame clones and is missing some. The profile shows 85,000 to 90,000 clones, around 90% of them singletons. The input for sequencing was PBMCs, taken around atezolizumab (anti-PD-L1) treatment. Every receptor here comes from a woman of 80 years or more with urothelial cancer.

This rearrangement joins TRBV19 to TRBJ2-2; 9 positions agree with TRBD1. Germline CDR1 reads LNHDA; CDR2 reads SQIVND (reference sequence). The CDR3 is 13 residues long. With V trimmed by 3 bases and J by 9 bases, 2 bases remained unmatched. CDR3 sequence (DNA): TGTGCCAGTAGTATTACAGGGGGCTGGGAGCTGTTTTTT. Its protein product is CASSITGGWELFF.

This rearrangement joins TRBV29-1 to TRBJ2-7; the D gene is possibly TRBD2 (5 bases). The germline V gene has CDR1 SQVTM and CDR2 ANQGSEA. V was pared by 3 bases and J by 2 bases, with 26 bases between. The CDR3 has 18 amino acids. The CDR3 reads CSVEGRGKNGERTYEQYF. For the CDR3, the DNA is TGCAGCGTTGAGGGTCGTGGGAAAAACGGGGAGAGGACCTACGAGCAGTACTTC.